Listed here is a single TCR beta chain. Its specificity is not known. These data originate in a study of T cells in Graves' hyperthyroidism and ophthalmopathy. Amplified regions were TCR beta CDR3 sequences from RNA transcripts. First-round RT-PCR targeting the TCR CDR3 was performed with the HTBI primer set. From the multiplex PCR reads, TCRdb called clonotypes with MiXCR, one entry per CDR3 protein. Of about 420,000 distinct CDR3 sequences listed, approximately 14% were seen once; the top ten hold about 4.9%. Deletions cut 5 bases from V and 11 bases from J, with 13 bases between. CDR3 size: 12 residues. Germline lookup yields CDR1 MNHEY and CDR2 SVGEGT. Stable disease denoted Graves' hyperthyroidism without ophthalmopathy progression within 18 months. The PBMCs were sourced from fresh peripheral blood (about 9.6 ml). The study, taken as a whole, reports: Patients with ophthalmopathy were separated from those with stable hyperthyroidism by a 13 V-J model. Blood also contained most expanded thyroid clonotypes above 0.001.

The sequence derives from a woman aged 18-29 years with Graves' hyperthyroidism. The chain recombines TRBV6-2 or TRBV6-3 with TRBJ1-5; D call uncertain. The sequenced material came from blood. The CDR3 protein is CASSRSEESQHF. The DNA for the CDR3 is TGTGCCAGCAGTCGGTCAGAGGAGTCCCAGCATTTT.